One sample yielded the 3 T cell receptor beta chains listed below, sequenced in a study of OX40 agonist ivuxolimab in advanced cancers. The method behind the library was the immunoSEQ multiplex PCR assay. TCRdb retrieved this table from immuneACCESS and kept in-frame rearrangements only. Not all clones are present; in checked studies, unresolved V genes account for under half, and no reason is known for the remainder. This sample has over 55,000 clones in its table, and 65% to 85% of those were observed once. The top ten clones comprise less than 0.9% of the sample. The sequences come from CD4+ or CD8+ T cells sorted from blood, collected in a trial of the OX40 agonist ivuxolimab. These receptors were collected from an adult with an advanced solid tumor such as melanoma, head and neck, liver or kidney cancer.

The chain couples TRBV19 to TRBJ1-5; D perhaps matches TRBD1 (5 bases). With 1 base removed from V and 2 bases from J, the gap between germline ends came to 9 bases. The CDR3 is 15 amino acids. Per the germline V gene, CDR1 is LNHDA and CDR2 is SQIVND (reference sequence). The CDR3, as DNA: TGTGCCAGTAGTATAGGGGGCAGGGGCAATCAGCCCCAGCATTTT. It yields the protein CASSIGGRGNQPQHF.

The rearrangement uses TRBV7-2 and TRBJ1-6; D unresolved. V shed 1 base and J shed 6 bases, with 10 bases lying between them. The length of the CDR3 is 15 residues. From germline, CDR1 is SGHTA and CDR2 FQGNSA. CDR3 DNA: TGTGCCAGCAGCTTAGTCGGGAACACTAATTCACCCCTCCACTTT. This encodes CASSLVGNTNSPLHF.

The chain uses TRBV7-2 and TRBJ2-1, with 10 positions matching TRBD2. Trimming removed 5 bases from V and 9 bases from J; junction bases left unmatched: 4. The CDR3 has 13 amino acids. The germline V gene encodes CDR1 SGHTA and CDR2 FQGNSA. CDR3 amino acids: CASSLRLAGEQFF. The CDR3 nucleotides are TGTGCCAGCAGCCTGAGACTAGCGGGTGAGCAGTTCTTC. Filled out from reference TRBV7-2 and TRBJ2-1, the complete variable domain reads GAGVSQSPSNKVTEKGKDVELRCDPISGHTALYWYRQSLGQGLEFLIYFQGNSAPDKSGLPSDRFSAERTGGSVSTLTIQRTQQEDSAVYLCASSLRLAGEQFFGPGTRLTVL.